This T cell receptor beta chain was recorded in a study of low-dose radiotherapy and immunotherapy resistance in tumors. This clonotype occurred many times. Germline V gene data show CDR1 as LGHDT and CDR2 as YNNKEL (reference sequence). V was pared by 2 bases and J by 5 bases, with 14 bases of the junction left unmatched. This CDR3 has 18 residues. Noted time point: after trial treatment. Stated treatment: LDRT plus nivolumab, ipilimumab, low-dose cyclophosphamide and aspirin (RACIN trial). Donors were administered nivolumab, ipilimumab, aspirin and low-dose cyclophosphamide, together with low-dose radiotherapy. With TRAV- and TRBV-specific primers, first-strand cDNA was made, covering the alpha and beta chains. With a constant-region primer and a V-primer adapter, TCRs were subjected to 20 PCR cycles of amplification. Through in vitro transcription, the mRNA that had been isolated was amplified. TCRdb re-analysed the reads in MiXCR, keeping a single row per CDR3 protein. This table has roughly 100,000 distinct CDR3 sequences, 20% to 25% appearing once.

The genes are TRBV3-1 and TRBJ1-2; 10 nucleotides line up with TRBD1. This TCR derives from a female donor with ovarian cancer. Sample: PBMCs, taken after low-dose radiotherapy plus immunotherapy. The CDR3 is CASSQRPPGTGASYGYTF. The CDR3 DNA reads TGTGCCAGCAGCCAACGACCGCCCGGGACAGGGGCCTCTTATGGCTACACCTTC.